This is a list of T cell receptor beta chains from one sample in a study of technical replicates of blood from a handful of donors. Using immunoSEQ multiplex PCR, the repertoire was profiled, and TCRdb retains in-frame clones only, with some absent. The sample holds tens of thousands of clones, nearly 95% seen once. Material: T cells isolated from PBMCs. These receptors came from a human donor in good health. Each CDR3 is given with its conserved first and last residue. The D gene is left open where the match is weak. Clone size, where shown, is once, few, many, or a class for clones that have expanded.

>once|TRBD1|TRBJ1-4|TRBV11-2
TGTGCCAGCAGGACCCGACAGGGGGATTTTGAAAAACTGTTTTTT
CASRTRQGDFEKLFF
>-|TRBD2|TRBJ2-1|TRBV19
TGTGCCACCTCGGCGGGAGGAGCCTACAATGAGCAGTTCTTC
CATSAGGAYNEQFF
>once|-|TRBJ1-4|TRBV18
TGTGCCAGCTCACCACGAACACAGAATAATGAAAAACTGTTTTTT
CASSPRTQNNEKLFF
>-|-|TRBJ1-1|TRBV4-1
TGCGCCAGCAGCCAAGCGGACAGTGAAGCTTTCTTT
CASSQADSEAFF
>-|TRBD1|TRBJ1-4|TRBV28
TGTGCCAGCAGTCCCACCGGGACAGATAATGAAAAACTGTTTTTT
CASSPTGTDNEKLFF
>-|TRBD1|TRBJ1-4|TRBV2
TGTGCCGACAGGGCAACCGTTGCAACTAATGAAAAACTGTTTTTT
CADRATVATNEKLFF
>-|-|TRBJ2-5|TRBV6-6
TGTGCCAGCAGTTACCGGGTAGCGTACCAAGAGACCCAGTACTTC
CASSYRVAYQETQYF
>-|-|TRBJ2-7|TRBV28
TGTGCCAGCAGCCGGTCGTACGAGCAGTACTTC
CASSRSYEQYF
>-|TRBD2|TRBJ2-7|TRBV5-4
TGTGCCAGCAGTGTACTAGCGGGAGGCGTCCACGAGCAGTACTTC
CASSVLAGGVHEQYF
>-|-|TRBJ2-5|TRBV7-9
TGTGCCAGCAGCTTCAACAACGAACAAGAGACCCAGTACTTC
CASSFNNEQETQYF
>once|TRBD1|TRBJ1-1|TRBV19
TGTGCCAGTATACAGGGGACAGCCTTGAACACTGAAGCTTTCTTT
CASIQGTALNTEAFF
>-|TRBD1|TRBJ1-1|TRBV19
TGTGCCAGTAGTATACCCCGACAGGGAGGAACTGAAGCTTTCTTT
CASSIPRQGGTEAFF
>-|TRBD1|TRBJ1-2|TRBV7-8
TGTGCCAGCAGGAAGGACAGGGGGACCGTTAACTATGGCTACACCTTC
CASRKDRGTVNYGYTF
>-|-|TRBJ2-1|TRBV5-4
TGTGCCAGCAGCGGGCGACGGGATTCTGAGCAGTTCTTC
CASSGRRDSEQFF
>once|TRBD1|TRBJ1-2|TRBV30
TGTGCCTGGGGGTGGACAGGGGAGACCTATGGCTACACCTTC
CAWGWTGETYGYTF
>-|TRBD1|TRBJ1-1|TRBV28
TGTGCCAGCAGTTTCGGAGAGGGGAACCCCGGGACAGGGGGCATTGAAGCTTTCTTT
CASSFGEGNPGTGGIEAFF
>once|TRBD1|TRBJ2-5|TRBV9
TGTGCCAGCAACCGGGACAGGGAAACGGAAGAGACCCAGTACTTC
CASNRDRETEETQYF
>-|TRBD1|TRBJ2-7|TRBV6-5
TGTGCCAGCAGTTACCGACAGGGACGGTACGAGCAGTACTTC
CASSYRQGRYEQYF
>-|-|TRBJ1-2|TRBV5-4
TGTGCCAGCAGCTCCGGGGGACCCAACTATGGCTACACCTTC
CASSSGGPNYGYTF
>-|TRBD1|TRBJ2-7|TRBV29-1
TGCAGCGTTGGGGGACAGGGTAGCTCCTACGAGCAGTACTTC
CSVGGQGSSYEQYF
>-|-|TRBJ1-2|TRBV6-6
TGTGCCAGCAGTCCGTCCAGGGAGGGAGGTGGCTACACCTTC
CASSPSREGGGYTF
>-|TRBD2|TRBJ2-5|TRBV30
TGTGCCTGGAGTCTTCATGGGACTAGCGGGGGGGCCGAATACTTC
CAWSLHGTSGGAEYF
>-|TRBD1|TRBJ2-1|TRBV10-2
TGCGCCAGCAGTGAGCCGGGACAGTTAAATGAGCAGTTCTTC
CASSEPGQLNEQFF
>-|TRBD2|TRBJ2-1|TRBV4-2
TGTGCCAGCAGCCAAAGCGGGGAGGTGGAGGAGCAGTTCTTC
CASSQSGEVEEQFF
>-|-|TRBJ2-1|TRBV11-2
TGTGCCAGCAGCCCGACAGGAAACAATGAGCAGTTCTTC
CASSPTGNNEQFF
>-|TRBD2|TRBJ2-1|TRBV5-1
TGCGCCAGCGGGACTAGCGGGAGCTCCTACAATGAGCAGTTCTTC
CASGTSGSSYNEQFF
>once|TRBD1|TRBJ1-5|TRBV15
TGTGCCACCAGCAGACCATTGACAGGGGTCAAAGATCAGCCCCAGCATTTT
CATSRPLTGVKDQPQHF
>-|-|TRBJ2-3|TRBV14
TGTGCCAGCAGCCCATTTGAGCGGGCGAGCACAGATACGCAGTATTTT
CASSPFERASTDTQYF
>-|TRBD1|TRBJ1-1|TRBV5-1
TGCGCCAGCAGCGGACAGGGGGCGCCCACTGAAGCTTTCTTT
CASSGQGAPTEAFF
>-|TRBD1|TRBJ2-1|TRBV5-1
TGCGCCAGCAGCCCCCGGGACAGGGATAGCGATGAGCAGTTCTTC
CASSPRDRDSDEQFF
>-|TRBD1|TRBJ1-4|TRBV5-6
TGTGCCAGCAGCCGAGACAGGGGAAGGGTGTTTTTT
CASSRDRGRVFF
>-|-|TRBJ2-1|TRBV28
TGTGCCAGCAGTTTAAGCCCCAATCACTATGAGCAGTTCTTC
CASSLSPNHYEQFF
>-|-|TRBJ2-5|TRBV6-5
TGTGCCAGCAGATGGACAGCTCAAGAGACCCAGTACTTC
CASRWTAQETQYF
>-|-|TRBJ1-4|TRBV29-1
TGCAGCGTTTCTGGGCCGTACGCTGCTAATGAAAAACTGTTTTTT
CSVSGPYAANEKLFF
>-|-|TRBJ2-5|TRBV6-6
TGTGCCAGCAGTTACCTCCTGAGACAAGAGACCCAGTACTTC
CASSYLLRQETQYF
>-|-|TRBJ2-6|TRBV27
TGTGCCAGCAGTCCAGGGATATTTCCTTCTGGGGCCAACGTCCTGACTTTC
CASSPGIFPSGANVLTF
>few|TRBD1|TRBJ1-1|TRBV2
TGTGCCAGCAAGTATGGCGGGGACAGCACTGAAGCTTTCTTT
CASKYGGDSTEAFF
>-|-|TRBJ1-1|TRBV7-9
TGTGCCAGCAGCTTTAGCCCCCCGTTTATGTGGCGGGACGAAGCTTTCTTT
CASSFSPPFMWRDEAFF
>-|TRBD1|TRBJ1-1|TRBV6-1
TGTGCCAGCAGTACTGTGACAGGGGGTAACACTGAAGCTTTCTTT
CASSTVTGGNTEAFF
>-|-|TRBJ2-5|TRBV5-4
TGTGCCAGCAGCCCTACCGGAGTGGGCCAAGAGACCCAGTACTTC
CASSPTGVGQETQYF
>-|TRBD1|TRBJ1-1|TRBV6-5
TGTGCCTCCCTAATACCCAGGGGGATTTTCACTGAAGCTTTCTTT
CASLIPRGIFTEAFF
>-|TRBD1|TRBJ2-1|TRBV12-5
TGTGCTAGTGGTTTGAGAACCGGACAGGAAAGCTCCTACAATGAGCAGTTCTTC
CASGLRTGQESSYNEQFF
>once|-|TRBJ1-4|TRBV6-5
TGTGCCAGCACACGGAGGTCGGATGAAAAACTGTTTTTT
CASTRRSDEKLFF
>-|TRBD2|TRBJ2-5|TRBV4-1
TGCGCCAGCAGCCAAGATTGGCGGGGGGGGGAGACCCAGTACTTC
CASSQDWRGGETQYF
>-|-|TRBJ2-1|TRBV11-2
TGTGCCACCTCAAACCTCCGAAGGGGGAATGAGCAGTTCTTC
CATSNLRRGNEQFF
>-|-|TRBJ1-1|TRBV20-1
TGCAGTGCTAGATTTAGTGAAGCTTTCTTT
CSARFSEAFF
>few|TRBD1|TRBJ1-1|TRBV14
TGTGCCAGCAGCCAATCCCCAGGGACAGGGCGGTGGAACACTGAAGCTTTCTTT
CASSQSPGTGRWNTEAFF
>-|-|TRBJ2-5|TRBV5-4
TGTGCCAGCAGCTTGGTGGCTCAAGAGACCCAGTACTTC
CASSLVAQETQYF
>-|-|TRBJ2-7|TRBV28
TGTGCCAGCAGTTCACAGGGAAGTCTAGAGAGTCTAGAGCAGTACTTC
CASSSQGSLESLEQYF
>-|-|TRBJ2-7|TRBV6-5
TGTGCCAGCAGGAAATACAGCGGCGTATCCTACGAGCAGTACTTC
CASRKYSGVSYEQYF
>-|-|TRBJ1-4|TRBV30
TGTGCCTGGAGTCTATCGGGGGAACTGTTTTTT
CAWSLSGELFF
>once|-|TRBJ1-1|TRBV28
TGTGCCAGCAGTACCCTCCTCGGGCGGGCGTGGAACACTGAAGCTTTCTTT
CASSTLLGRAWNTEAFF
>-|TRBD1|TRBJ1-6|TRBV27
TGTGCCAGCAGTCTAAGCCCGACAGGGATAACACCCCTCCACTTT
CASSLSPTGITPLHF
>-|-|TRBJ2-3|TRBV5-6
TGTGCCAGCAGCTTGGTGCAGGGAAGCACAGATACGCAGTATTTT
CASSLVQGSTDTQYF
>-|-|TRBJ1-1|TRBV11-3
TGTGCCAGCAGCTTAGGACAGATGAACACTGAAGCTTTCTTT
CASSLGQMNTEAFF
>-|TRBD2|TRBJ2-7|TRBV6-1
TGTGCCAGCTGCCCTCTAGCGGGGGGGCCGTGCGAGCAGTACTTC
CASCPLAGGPCEQYF
>-|TRBD1|TRBJ1-1|TRBV7-8
TGTGCCAGCAGCTTAACACAGGGGGGTCGGACTGAAGCTTTCTTT
CASSLTQGGRTEAFF
>-|-|TRBJ2-7|TRBV25-1
TGTGCCAGCAGGGGGAGGACGGGGTTTAACTACGAGCAGTACTTC
CASRGRTGFNYEQYF